This paragraph reports one T cell receptor (beta chain). What it binds is not known. These data are taken from a study of quantifying T cell responses using KT2 cells. Study-level information: cDNA was made from DNase-treated RNA using alpha and beta constant primers. A predetermined fluorescence threshold ended the second PCR, run as a qPCR.

The germline V gene has CDR1 SNHLY and CDR2 FYNNEI. The CDR3 has 11 residues. Trimming took off 8 bases at V and 13 bases at J, with 15 bases between the two ends. Unfractionated PBMC were spiked with known numbers of KT2 clone cells. Study-level results: KT2 sequence counts showed saturation when very many KT2 cells were spiked in.

The cDNA 3' end received a ligated oligonucleotide with a UMI. An equimolar mix of RC1.1 and RC1.2 primed the beta chain across TRBC1 and TRBC2. TCRdb used MiXCR to reprocess the UMI-ligation and nested PCR reads, holding one entry per CDR3 protein. The sample yields fewer than 60,000 distinct CDR3 sequences, around a tenth seen once. This receptor was obtained from a human donor. The sequenced material came from PBMCs spiked with cells of the T cell clone KT2. The chain couples TRBV2 to TRBJ2-1; D not certain. The DNA of the CDR3 is TGTGCCAGCCGCACCGGGCCCGGACAGTTCTTC. This encodes CASRTGPGQFF.